This T cell receptor (beta chain) was obtained from a study of cytomegalovirus exposure and HLA in healthy donors. The wider study: The Caucasian-associated ancestry cluster held 65% to 90% of over 350 genotyped donors. Study-level results: Roughly even sequencing depth across donors was the assumption behind the presence/absence analyses. Most TCR sequences were rare, but some public TCRs occurred in many donors.

Amplification used 60 Vbeta primers and 13 Jbeta primers. The assay was immunoSEQ multiplex PCR, and TCRdb's table has in-frame clones only and misses some. The profile shows about 95,000 clones, roughly 80% of them singletons. As concerns this clone: Its antigen is undetermined.

The germline V gene encodes CDR1 MGHRA and CDR2 YSYEKL. V shed 1 base, J shed 5 bases, and the junction held 8 bases outside the gene matches. CDR3 length: 16 amino acids. The V call is TRBV4-1, the J call TRBJ2-7; 10 nucleotides align to TRBD2. The TCR originated in a man younger than 40 in good health and CMV-seropositive. The sequenced sample was PBMCs. The CDR3 DNA reads as TGCGCCAGCAGCCAAGGCCCCGCTAGCGGGAGCAACGAGCAGTACTTC. Translating gives CASSQGPASGSNEQYF.